This T cell receptor (beta chain) comes out of a study of PD-1 blockade in mismatch repair-deficient tumors (dated by TCRdb to about 2017). Regarding the complete study: Between late 2013 and late 2016, the trial enrolled 80 to 95 consecutive patients with about a dozen types of mismatch repair-deficient cancer, all of whom had received prior treatment and were progressing. Tumor-associated T cell clones in the peripheral blood of patients responding to PD-1 blockade were tracked using deep sequencing of TCR CDR3 regions.

The junction shows trimming of 4 bases on V and 2 bases on J, plus 18 bases between the germline ends. The CDR3 starts with the cysteine, ends with the phenylalanine, and has 16 residues. The DNA shown is the 48-base CDR3, in frame from base 1. According to the germline V gene, CDR1 reads MNHNS and CDR2 reads SASEGT. As to this clone: Which antigen it targets is not known. Qualities for individual bases were not recorded, and no much larger clone is one base off.

The meaning of the sample's time point label: peripheral blood 12 weeks after first pembrolizumab dose. For every enrolled patient, mismatch repair deficiency was confirmed by either polymerase chain reaction or immunohistochemistry. Three patients who responded to pembrolizumab therapy underwent TCR sequencing. Pembrolizumab PD-1 blockade was prospectively tested in advanced mismatch repair-deficient cancers, regardless of tissue of origin, in the phase II trial. Peripheral blood T cell samples were gathered serially, both before PD-1 blockade started and at multiple time points afterward. The timing of each blood sample was reported as weeks after the first dose of pembrolizumab. The full study reports these points: After pembrolizumab, tumor-resident clones, which were often undetectable in blood before treatment, expanded rapidly and then contracted, generally ahead of radiologic responses.

The library was generated by the immunoSEQ multiplex PCR assay. TCRdb provides this immuneACCESS table in a form limited to in-frame rearrangements. Some clones are lacking; in checked studies, under half of them reflect an unresolved V gene, and why the rest are absent is not known. This sample is represented by fewer than 100,000 clones; more than 65% of them were singletons. About 2.6% of the sample goes to the ten largest clones. Source: peripheral blood, taken 12 weeks after starting pembrolizumab. The sequence links TRBV6-1 to TRBJ2-7, with the D call tentatively TRBD1 or TRBD2, each fitting 6 bases. This sequence originates from an adult with mismatch repair-deficient cancer. The CDR3 in this case is CASSGLRGPAPYEQYF. The DNA sequence is TGTGCCAGCAGTGGCCTCCGGGGGCCTGCCCCCTACGAGCAGTACTTC.